These 18 T cell receptor beta chains originate from one sample sequenced in a study of T cells after posttransplantation cyclophosphamide. Libraries were prepared by immunoSEQ multiplex PCR; TCRdb keeps only in-frame clonotypes and omits some of them. The table shows 7,800 or so clones, with around 90% occurring only once. The sequenced sample was CD4+ T cells sorted from blood. Receptor source: a woman in her forties or fifties in good health and a related stem cell transplant donor.

The chain joins TRBV9 to TRBJ1-4; the D is unclear. The V and J ends lost 4 bases and 7 bases respectively, with 20 bases between them. The CDR3 length is 16 residues. CDR1 is SGDLS, CDR2 YYNGEE, per germline. As DNA, the CDR3 is TGTGCCAGCAGCTACTTTGATTCGGCCAGAGGTGAAAAACTGTTTTTT. Protein product: CASSYFDSARGEKLFF.

The chain uses TRBV11-2 and TRBJ2-5; TRBD2 matches 9 bases. The length of the CDR3 is 17 residues. The V gene end was trimmed by 1 base and the J gene end by 5 bases; junction bases not matched to a gene: 11. Germline-derived CDR1 and CDR2 are SGHAT and FQNNGV. CDR3 amino acids: CASSLGGSGGGGETQYF. The CDR3 nucleotides are TGTGCCAGCAGCTTAGGGGGTAGCGGGGGAGGGGGGGAGACCCAGTACTTC.

This CDR3 reads CASRPNTGTGDPYEQYF. In DNA form, the CDR3 reads TGTGCCAGCAGGCCTAATACCGGGACAGGGGACCCCTACGAGCAGTACTTC. The J gene is TRBJ2-7, the V gene TRBV2, with 10 bases aligning to TRBD1. This CDR3 has 17 amino acids. V dropped 6 bases and J dropped 2; count of bases not matched to a gene: 13. Germline V gene sequence: CDR1 SNHLY, CDR2 FYNNEI.

CDR3 in amino acids: CASSRGSSTDTQYF. Here the CDR3 DNA reads TGTGCCAGCAGTAGGGGGTCTAGCACAGATACGCAGTATTTT. V is TRBV6-5 and J is TRBJ2-3; D possibly corresponds to TRBD1 (6 bases). V shed 5 bases and J shed 0 bases, with 9 bases lying between them. The germline V gene has CDR1 MNHEY and CDR2 SVGAGI. The CDR3 has 14 residues.

The chain links TRBV29-1 to TRBJ2-2; D not resolved. This CDR3 is 13 amino acids long. V lost 6 bases and J 2 bases, leaving 10 bases between the germline ends. The germline V gene has CDR1 SQVTM and CDR2 ANQGSEA. Here the CDR3 DNA reads TGCAGCGTGCACAGTAGAAACACCGGGGAGCTGTTTTTT. Translated: CSVHSRNTGELFF.

The chain has TRBV9 and TRBJ2-1, with 8 bases lining up with TRBD1. Germline V gene sequence: CDR1 SGDLS, CDR2 YYNGEE. Trimming at V came to 4 bases and at J to 6 bases, leaving 3 bases not matched to a gene. This CDR3 contains 13 residues. In nucleotides, the CDR3 is TGTGCCAGCAGCATGACAGGGGTCAATGAGCAGTTCTTC. Translated: CASSMTGVNEQFF.

As DNA, the CDR3 is TGTGCCAGCAGCCTACGTCGGGGCACTGAAGCTTTCTTT. It yields the protein CASSLRRGTEAFF. The chain combines TRBV5-4 with TRBJ1-1; D is unresolved. V was trimmed by 4 bases and J by 4 bases, leaving 11 bases between them. The CDR3 has 13 residues. The V gene's germline CDR1 is SGHNT and CDR2 YYREEE (reference sequence).

This chain connects TRBV19 to TRBJ2-7; TRBD2 aligns across 7 bases. Germline loops: CDR1 LNHDA, CDR2 SQIVND (reference sequence). V gave up 3 bases and J gave up 0 bases; unmatched junction bases: 11. This CDR3 contains 17 residues. The CDR3: CASSIRVSGRTSYEQYF. The CDR3 nucleotides read TGTGCCAGTAGTATCCGCGTTAGCGGGCGAACCTCCTACGAGCAGTACTTC.

This chain uses TRBV30 with TRBJ2-2; possibly TRBD2 for D (6 bases). Looked up from germline, CDR1 is GTSNPN and CDR2 is SVGIG (reference sequence). Trimming removed 4 bases at V and 4 bases at J, with 10 bases between. This CDR3 spans 13 amino acids. The CDR3 sequence is CAWTRGSTGELFF. DNA of the CDR3: TGTGCCTGGACGCGGGGTAGCACCGGGGAGCTGTTTTTT. The full variable domain, completed using reference TRBV30 and TRBJ2-2, is SQTIHQWPATLVQPVGSPLSLECTVEGTSNPNLYWYRQAAGRGLQLLFYSVGIGQISSEVPQNLSASRPQDRQFILSSKKLLLSDSGFYLCAWTRGSTGELFFGEGSRLTVL.

The gene calls are TRBV29-1 and TRBJ1-1; D uncertain. The CDR3 has 13 residues. V lost 2 bases and J lost 6, with 13 bases in between. From germline, CDR1 is SQVTM and CDR2 ANQGSEA. The CDR3: CSVERSFAPEAFF. For the CDR3, the DNA is TGCAGCGTTGAAAGGAGTTTCGCCCCTGAAGCTTTCTTT.

The chain uses TRBV29-1 and TRBJ2-3; TRBD2 matches at 10 bases. The germline V gene has CDR1 SQVTM and CDR2 ANQGSEA. V lost 0 bases and J lost 2; bases outside the gene matches: 2. This CDR3 region has 15 residues. CDR3 protein: CSVEDLAGATDTQYF. The CDR3 nucleotides are TGCAGCGTTGAAGATCTAGCGGGGGCCACAGATACGCAGTATTTT.

A few counts support this clone. V and J are TRBV15 and TRBJ2-1; possible D gene TRBD1, 6 bases. This CDR3 is 16 amino acids long. The V end lost 1 base, the J end lost 7 bases, and 17 bases lay between the germline ends. The germline V gene encodes CDR1 LNHNV and CDR2 YYDKDF (reference sequence). The CDR3 DNA follows: TGTGCCACCAGCAGAGTCGTTCCGGGAACAGGGAATGAGCAGTTCTTC. As protein: CATSRVVPGTGNEQFF.

The chain joins TRBV5-1 to TRBJ2-3; weak D call: TRBD1 (5 bases). The CDR3 covers 13 residues. Trimming cost V 2 bases and J 6 bases, with 10 bases left between them. Germline lookup yields CDR1 SGHRS and CDR2 YFSETQ. CDR3 sequence: CASSFAGSDTQYF. The CDR3 DNA is TGCGCCAGCAGCTTCGCAGGGTCGGATACGCAGTATTTT.

The chain recombines TRBV28 with TRBJ1-1; maybe TRBD1 (5 bases). The CDR3 loop spans 14 amino acids. The germline V gene encodes CDR1 MDHEN and CDR2 SYDVKM. V dropped 3 bases and J dropped 1 base, with 9 bases sitting between them. The CDR3: CASSFSGSNTEAFF. CDR3 sequence (DNA): TGTGCCAGCAGTTTTTCAGGGTCGAACACTGAAGCTTTCTTT. Looking up the rest from reference TRBV28 and TRBJ1-1 gives the full variable domain: DVKVTQSSRYLVKRTGEKVFLECVQDMDHENMFWYRQDPGLGLRLIYFSYDVKMKEKGDIPEGYSVSREKKERFSLILESASTNQTSMYLCASSFSGSNTEAFFGQGTRLTVV.

The DNA of the CDR3 is TGCAGCCAAGCGGGGGGGGTGGGAGAGACCCAGTACTTC. Its protein is CSQAGGVGETQYF. This sequence joins TRBV29-1 and TRBJ2-5; 10 positions agree with TRBD2. The CDR3 extends over 13 amino acids. With 8 bases clipped from V and 4 bases from J, the junction kept 7 bases outside the gene matches. In germline, CDR1 is SQVTM, CDR2 ANQGSEA.

The CDR3, as DNA: TGCGCCAGCAGCTTGAGAGGGACACCATCTACCAATGAGCAGTTCTTC. This sequence encodes CASSLRGTPSTNEQFF. This sequence joins TRBV5-1 and TRBJ2-1; TRBD1 might be the D (6 bases). Germline V gene data show CDR1 as SGHRS and CDR2 as YFSETQ. V was shortened by 1 base and J by 6 bases, with 17 bases between the two germline ends. This CDR3 comprises 16 residues. Using reference TRBV5-1 and TRBJ2-1 for the parts outside the CDR3, the full variable domain is KAGVTQTPRYLIKTRGQQVTLSCSPISGHRSVSWYQQTPGQGLQFLFEYFSETQRNKGNFPGRFSGRQFSNSRSEMNVSTLELGDSALYLCASSLRGTPSTNEQFFGPGTRLTVL.

This chain uses TRBV5-1 with TRBJ2-1; 11 positions agree with TRBD1. Germline V gene data show CDR1 as SGHRS and CDR2 as YFSETQ. The CDR3 is 16 residues long. V shed 3 bases and J 4 bases; nucleotides not matched to a gene: 6. The CDR3 region has the DNA TGCGCCAGCAGCTCGGAGGGGACAGGGGGATACAATGAGCAGTTCTTC. Translating it yields CASSSEGTGGYNEQFF. Variable domain in full (rest from reference TRBV5-1 and TRBJ2-1): KAGVTQTPRYLIKTRGQQVTLSCSPISGHRSVSWYQQTPGQGLQFLFEYFSETQRNKGNFPGRFSGRQFSNSRSEMNVSTLELGDSALYLCASSSEGTGGYNEQFFGPGTRLTVL.

The CDR3 here is CSARLTYEQYF. CDR3 coding DNA: TGCAGTGCTAGACTAACCTACGAGCAGTACTTC. The chain has TRBV20-1 and TRBJ2-7, with D uncertain. Germline CDR1 and CDR2: DFQATT and SNEGSKA (reference sequence). The CDR3 has 11 residues. Trimming removed 2 bases at V and 2 bases at J, with 4 bases between.